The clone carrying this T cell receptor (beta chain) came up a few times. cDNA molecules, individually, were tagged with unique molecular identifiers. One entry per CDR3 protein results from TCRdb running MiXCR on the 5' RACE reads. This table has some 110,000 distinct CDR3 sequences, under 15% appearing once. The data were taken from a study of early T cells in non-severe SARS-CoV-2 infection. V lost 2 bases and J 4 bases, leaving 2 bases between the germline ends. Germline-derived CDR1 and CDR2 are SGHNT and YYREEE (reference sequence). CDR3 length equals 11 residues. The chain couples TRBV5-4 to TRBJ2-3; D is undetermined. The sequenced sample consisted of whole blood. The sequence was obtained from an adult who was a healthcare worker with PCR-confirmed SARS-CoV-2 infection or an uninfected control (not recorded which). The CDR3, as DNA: TGTGCCAGCAGCTTTGCAGATACGCAGTATTTT. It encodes CASSFADTQYF.